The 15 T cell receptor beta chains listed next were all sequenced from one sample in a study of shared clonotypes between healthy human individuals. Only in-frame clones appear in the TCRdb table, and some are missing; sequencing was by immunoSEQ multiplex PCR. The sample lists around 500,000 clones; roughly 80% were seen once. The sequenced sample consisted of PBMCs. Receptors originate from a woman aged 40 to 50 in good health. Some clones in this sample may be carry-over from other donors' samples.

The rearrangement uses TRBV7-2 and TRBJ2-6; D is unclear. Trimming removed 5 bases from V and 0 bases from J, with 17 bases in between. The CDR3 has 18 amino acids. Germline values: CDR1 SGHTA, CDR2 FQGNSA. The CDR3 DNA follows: TGTGCCAGCAGCCCTGTTCCCGGATTGAGCTCTGGGGCCAACGTCCTGACTTTC. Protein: CASSPVPGLSSGANVLTF.

CDR3 sequence reads: CASSVGGGSETQYF. The CDR3 bases are TGTGCCAGCAGCGTAGGGGGCGGGAGCGAGACCCAGTACTTC. The chain joins TRBV9 to TRBJ2-5, with 7 bases lining up with TRBD2. The J segment lost 5 bases and the V segment lost 0 bases, leaving 4 bases of the junction unmatched. Germline V gives CDR1 SGDLS, CDR2 YYNGEE. There are 14 residues in the CDR3. Based on the CDR3 plus reference TRBV9 and TRBJ2-5, the full variable domain is DSGVTQTPKHLITATGQRVTLRCSPRSGDLSVYWYQQSLDQGLQFLIQYYNGEERAKGNILERFSAQQFPDLHSELNLSSLELGDSALYFCASSVGGGSETQYFGPGTRLLVL.

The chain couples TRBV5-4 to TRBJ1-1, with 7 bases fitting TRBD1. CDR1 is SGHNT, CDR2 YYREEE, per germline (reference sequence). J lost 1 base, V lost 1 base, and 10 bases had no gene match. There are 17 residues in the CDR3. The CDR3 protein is CASSLPQTGAQNTEAFF. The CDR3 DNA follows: TGTGCCAGCAGCTTGCCCCAAACAGGGGCTCAGAACACTGAAGCTTTCTTT.

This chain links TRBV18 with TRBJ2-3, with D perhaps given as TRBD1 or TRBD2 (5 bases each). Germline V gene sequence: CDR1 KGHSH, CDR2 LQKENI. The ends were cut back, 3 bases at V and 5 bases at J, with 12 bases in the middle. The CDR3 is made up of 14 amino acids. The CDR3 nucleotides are TGTGCCAGCTCACCTACTAGGGGCGGAGATACGCAGTATTTT. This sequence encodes CASSPTRGGDTQYF.

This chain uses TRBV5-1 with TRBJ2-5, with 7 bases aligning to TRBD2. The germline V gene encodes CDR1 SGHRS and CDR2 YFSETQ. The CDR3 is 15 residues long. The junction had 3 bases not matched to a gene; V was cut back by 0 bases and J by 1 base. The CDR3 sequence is CASSLAASGQETQYF. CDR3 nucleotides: TGCGCCAGCAGCTTGGCTGCTAGCGGCCAAGAGACCCAGTACTTC.

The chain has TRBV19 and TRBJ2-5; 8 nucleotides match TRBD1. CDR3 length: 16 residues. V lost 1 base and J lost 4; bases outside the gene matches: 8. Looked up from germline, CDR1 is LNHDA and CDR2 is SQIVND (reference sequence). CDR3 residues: CASSIVRQGAGETQYF. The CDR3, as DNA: TGTGCCAGTAGTATAGTCCGGCAGGGGGCAGGAGAGACCCAGTACTTC.

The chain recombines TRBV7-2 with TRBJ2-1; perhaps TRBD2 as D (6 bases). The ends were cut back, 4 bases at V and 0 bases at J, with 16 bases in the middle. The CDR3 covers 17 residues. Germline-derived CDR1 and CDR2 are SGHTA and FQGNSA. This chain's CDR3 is CASSSRKRVSSYNEQFF. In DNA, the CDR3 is TGTGCCAGCAGCTCCAGGAAGCGGGTAAGCTCCTACAATGAGCAGTTCTTC. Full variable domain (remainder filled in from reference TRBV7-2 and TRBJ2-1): GAGVSQSPSNKVTEKGKDVELRCDPISGHTALYWYRQSLGQGLEFLIYFQGNSAPDKSGLPSDRFSAERTGGSVSTLTIQRTQQEDSAVYLCASSSRKRVSSYNEQFFGPGTRLTVL.

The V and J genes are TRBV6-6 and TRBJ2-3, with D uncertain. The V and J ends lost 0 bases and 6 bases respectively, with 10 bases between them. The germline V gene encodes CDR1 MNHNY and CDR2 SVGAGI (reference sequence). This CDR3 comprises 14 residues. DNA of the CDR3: TGTGCCAGCAGTTACTCGGGCCTCCCCGATACGCAGTATTTT. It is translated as CASSYSGLPDTQYF.

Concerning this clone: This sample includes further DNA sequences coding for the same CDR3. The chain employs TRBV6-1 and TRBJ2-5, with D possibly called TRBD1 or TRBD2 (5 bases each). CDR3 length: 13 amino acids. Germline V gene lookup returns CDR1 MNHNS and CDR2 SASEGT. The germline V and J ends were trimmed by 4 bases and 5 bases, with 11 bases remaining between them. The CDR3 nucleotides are TGTGCCAGCAGTGTGGGGACGGGGGAGACCCAGTACTTC. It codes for CASSVGTGETQYF.

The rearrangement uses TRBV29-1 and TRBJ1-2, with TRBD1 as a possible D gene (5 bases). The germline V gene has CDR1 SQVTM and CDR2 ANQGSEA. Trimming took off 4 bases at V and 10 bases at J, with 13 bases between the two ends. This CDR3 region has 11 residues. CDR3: CSVVGGEHYTF. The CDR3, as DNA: TGCAGCGTTGTAGGAGGGGAGCACTACACCTTC.

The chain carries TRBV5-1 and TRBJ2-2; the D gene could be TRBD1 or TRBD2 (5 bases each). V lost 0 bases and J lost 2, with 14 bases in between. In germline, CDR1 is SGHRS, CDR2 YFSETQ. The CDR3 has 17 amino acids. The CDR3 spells CASSLAERGSNTGELFF. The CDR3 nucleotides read TGCGCCAGCAGCTTGGCCGAGAGGGGCTCCAACACCGGGGAGCTGTTTTTT. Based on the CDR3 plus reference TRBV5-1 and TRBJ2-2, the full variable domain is KAGVTQTPRYLIKTRGQQVTLSCSPISGHRSVSWYQQTPGQGLQFLFEYFSETQRNKGNFPGRFSGRQFSNSRSEMNVSTLELGDSALYLCASSLAERGSNTGELFFGEGSRLTVL.

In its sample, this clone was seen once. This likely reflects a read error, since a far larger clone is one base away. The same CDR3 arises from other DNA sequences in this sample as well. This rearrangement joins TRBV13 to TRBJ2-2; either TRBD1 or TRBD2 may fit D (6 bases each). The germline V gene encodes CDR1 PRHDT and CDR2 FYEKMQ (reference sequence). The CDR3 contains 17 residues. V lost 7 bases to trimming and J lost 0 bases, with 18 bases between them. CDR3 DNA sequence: TGTGCCAGCATCGGGGGAAAGGACAGTTCGAACACCGGGGAGCTGTTTTTT. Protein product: CASIGGKDSSNTGELFF.

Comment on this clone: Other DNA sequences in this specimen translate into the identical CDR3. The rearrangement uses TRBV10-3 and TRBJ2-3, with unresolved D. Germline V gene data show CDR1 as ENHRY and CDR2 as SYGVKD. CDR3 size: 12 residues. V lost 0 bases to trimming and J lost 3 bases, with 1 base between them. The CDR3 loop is CAISESTDTQYF. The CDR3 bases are TGTGCCATCAGTGAGTCGACAGATACGCAGTATTTT.

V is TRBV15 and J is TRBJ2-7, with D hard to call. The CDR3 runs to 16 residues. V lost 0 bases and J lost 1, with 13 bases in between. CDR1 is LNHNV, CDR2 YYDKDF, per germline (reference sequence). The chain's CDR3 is CATSRDLAQVSYEQYF. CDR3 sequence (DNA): TGTGCCACCAGCAGAGATTTGGCCCAGGTGTCCTACGAGCAGTACTTC.

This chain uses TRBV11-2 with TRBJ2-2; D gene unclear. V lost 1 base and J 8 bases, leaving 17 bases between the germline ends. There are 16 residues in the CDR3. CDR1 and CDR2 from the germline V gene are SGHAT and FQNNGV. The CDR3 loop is CASSLVGWARGGELFF. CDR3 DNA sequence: TGTGCCAGCAGCTTAGTCGGTTGGGCCCGAGGAGGGGAGCTGTTTTTT.